The 28 T cell receptor beta chains reported below all come from one sample, sequenced in a study of blood T cell repertoires in COVID-19. Only in-frame clones appear in the TCRdb table, and some are missing; sequencing was by immunoSEQ multiplex PCR. The sample has tens of thousands of clones; roughly 84% are singletons. Sequencing input: peripheral blood. The receptors were sampled from a man aged 50 or older with active COVID-19.

The V and J genes are TRBV3-1 (or the pseudogene TRBV3-2) and TRBJ2-1; 8 bases match TRBD2. Germline V gene data show CDR1 as LGHDT and CDR2 as YNNKEL (reference sequence). CDR3 length: 15 amino acids. The junction had 8 bases not matched to a gene; V was cut back by 1 base and J by 9 bases. CDR3 protein: CASSQALTGGGEQFF. For the CDR3, the DNA is TGTGCCAGCAGCCAAGCGCTGACGGGAGGGGGTGAGCAGTTCTTC.

This sequence joins TRBV6-2 or TRBV6-3 and TRBJ2-7, with 10 bases fitting TRBD1. Germline-derived CDR1 and CDR2 are MNHEY and SVGEGT. This CDR3 has 16 residues. V dropped 5 bases and J dropped 1; count of bases not matched to a gene: 8. The CDR3 loop is CASSHGTGVDSYEQYF. CDR3 DNA sequence: TGTGCCAGCAGTCACGGGACAGGGGTCGATTCCTACGAGCAGTACTTC.

The chain employs TRBV5-6 and TRBJ2-7, with D unclear. Trimming left V 0 bases short and J 1 base short, with 5 bases between. This CDR3 comprises 13 residues. CDR1 is SGHDT, CDR2 YYEEEE, per germline. This chain's CDR3 is CASSLERSYEQYV. CDR3 sequence (DNA): TGTGCCAGCAGCTTGGAACGGTCCTACGAGCAGTACGTC.

This clone was counted only a few times. The chain couples TRBV10-1 to TRBJ2-7; no reliable D call. Germline assignment: CDR1 WNHNN and CDR2 SYGVQD (reference sequence). This CDR3 region has 8 residues. Trimming pared 10 bases from V and 9 bases from J, leaving 7 bases between. This CDR3 reads CAILGQYV. The CDR3 DNA follows: TGCGCCATCCTAGGGCAGTACGTC.

This clone was observed a few times. This chain connects TRBV11-2 to TRBJ1-1; possibly TRBD1 for D (5 bases). The germline CDR1 and CDR2 sequences are SGHAT and FQNNGV. V lost 1 base to trimming and J lost 3 bases, with 15 bases between them. The length of the CDR3 is 16 residues. The CDR3 DNA reads TGTGCCAGCAGCTTAGGCGCAGGGAGGATGGACACTGAAGCTTTCTTT. It translates to CASSLGAGRMDTEAFF.

V usage is TRBV19 and J usage is TRBJ1-5, with 9 bases matching TRBD1. CDR1 is LNHDA, CDR2 SQIVND, per germline (reference sequence). The V and J ends lost 10 bases and 5 bases, in that order; junction bases with no gene match: 6. The CDR3 is made up of 13 amino acids. The CDR3 loop reads CATRDREDQPQHF. CDR3 nucleotide sequence: TGTGCCACCCGGGACAGGGAAGATCAGCCCCAGCATTTT.

There are a few counts of this clone. This chain links TRBV6-5 with TRBJ2-7; TRBD1 matches 8 bases. The ends lost 5 bases at V and 3 bases at J; junction bases unmatched: 6. Germline values: CDR1 MNHEY, CDR2 SVGAGI. The CDR3 sequence is 14 residues long. The CDR3 region has the DNA TGTGCCAGCAGTCAGGGGGCGCCCTACTACGAGCAGTACGTC. It encodes CASSQGAPYYEQYV.

The chain couples TRBV20-1 to TRBJ2-3, with TRBD2 matching 8 bases. The CDR3 sequence is 19 residues long. Germline V gene data show CDR1 as DFQATT and CDR2 as SNEGSKA (reference sequence). Trimming removed 3 bases from V and 1 base from J; junction bases left unmatched: 18. CDR3 in amino acids: CSASQPTILAAFGTDTQYF. CDR3 sequence (DNA): TGCAGTGCTAGTCAGCCGACGATACTAGCGGCCTTTGGCACAGATACGCAGTATTTT.

This clone was detected once. V usage is TRBV24-1 and J usage is TRBJ2-5; 8 bases match TRBD2. Germline lookup yields CDR1 KGHDR and CDR2 SFDVKD. This CDR3 contains 16 residues. Trimming cost V 3 bases and J 3 bases; bases outside gene matches: 8. CDR3 in DNA: TGTGCCACCAGTGATCCCGCCGGGAGGGGAAAAGAGACCCAGTACTTC. Its protein product is CATSDPAGRGKETQYF.

For the CDR3, the DNA is TGTGCCAGCAGAGTACGACAGGGGGGCCGGAATCAGCCCCAGCATTTT. Protein: CASRVRQGGRNQPQHF. The chain couples TRBV28 to TRBJ1-5; 9 bases agree with TRBD1. The CDR3 is 16 amino acids. The V gene's germline CDR1 is MDHEN and CDR2 SYDVKM. V dropped 6 bases and J dropped 4; count of bases not matched to a gene: 10.

V is TRBV5-1 and J is TRBJ2-7; D possibly corresponds to TRBD1 (5 bases). Trimming pared 0 bases from V and 2 bases from J, leaving 6 bases between. The germline CDR1 and CDR2 sequences are SGHRS and YFSETQ. This CDR3 region has 13 residues. The CDR3 bases are TGCGCCAGCAGCTTGGCACAGGCCTACGAGCAGTACTTC. Residues: CASSLAQAYEQYF.

J is TRBJ2-2 and V is TRBV19; D may be TRBD2 (6 bases). Trimming left V 0 bases short and J 2 bases short, with 13 bases between. The germline CDR1 and CDR2 sequences are LNHDA and SQIVND (reference sequence). This CDR3 is 17 amino acids long. The CDR3 here is CASSIDGQGGNTGELFF. CDR3 DNA: TGTGCCAGTAGTATAGATGGGCAGGGAGGCAACACCGGGGAGCTGTTTTTT.

The V gene is TRBV3-1 (or the pseudogene TRBV3-2), the J gene TRBJ1-6, with 9 nucleotides matching TRBD1. The CDR3 runs 17 residues. Germline V lookup: CDR1 LGHDT, CDR2 YNNKEL (reference sequence). With V trimmed by 4 bases and J by 3 bases, 7 bases remained unmatched. This chain's CDR3 is CASSRSGQGNYNSPLHF. The CDR3 nucleotides read TGTGCCAGCAGCCGATCAGGACAGGGGAACTATAATTCACCCCTCCACTTT.

V and J are TRBV6-1 and TRBJ2-7; 10 bases agree with TRBD2. J gave up 6 bases and V 1 base, and 6 bases lay outside the gene matches. Germline CDR1 and CDR2: MNHNS and SASEGT. CDR3 length: 15 amino acids. The CDR3, as DNA: TGTGCCAGCAGTGAAGTGGCTAGCGGGGGACCCGAGCAGTACTTC. Protein sequence: CASSEVASGGPEQYF.

The J gene is TRBJ1-2, the V gene TRBV5-6; possible D gene TRBD1, 5 bases. The germline V gene has CDR1 SGHDT and CDR2 YYEEEE. Trimming removed 1 base at V and 4 bases at J, with 8 bases between. There are 13 residues in the CDR3. CDR3 DNA sequence: TGTGCCAGCAGCTTGTCAGGGTCCTATGGCTACACCTTC. Translated: CASSLSGSYGYTF.

The CDR3 protein is CASIQLRGRGRAEAFF. In DNA, the CDR3 is TGTGCCAGCATTCAGCTAAGGGGCAGGGGGCGGGCTGAAGCTTTCTTT. J is TRBJ1-1 and V is TRBV28; 8 bases agree with TRBD1. This CDR3 comprises 16 residues. V dropped 7 bases and J dropped 6; count of bases not matched to a gene: 16. CDR1 and CDR2 (germline): MDHEN, SYDVKM.

This clone counts as medium-sized. The CDR3 is CASSLLAGGFYEQYV. The CDR3 DNA sequence: TGTGCCAGCAGTTTACTAGCGGGAGGGTTTTACGAGCAGTACGTC. J is TRBJ2-7 and V is TRBV5-5, with 13 bases identical to TRBD2. Germline values: CDR1 SGHKS, CDR2 YYEKEE (reference sequence). With 5 bases clipped from V and 4 bases from J, the junction kept 6 bases outside the gene matches. This CDR3 is 15 amino acids long.

The rearrangement uses TRBV6-2 or TRBV6-3 and TRBJ2-3, with 13 bases matching TRBD2. With V trimmed by 4 bases and J by 3 bases, 1 base remained unmatched. Germline V gives CDR1 MNHEY, CDR2 SVGEGT. This CDR3 has 15 residues. The CDR3 sequence is CASSWGLAGTDTQYF. The CDR3 DNA follows: TGTGCCAGCAGTTGGGGACTAGCGGGAACAGATACGCAGTATTTT.

The J gene is TRBJ1-6, the V gene TRBV6-5; D might be TRBD1 (5 bases). Trimming stripped 3 bases from V and 7 bases from J, with 13 bases between. Germline assignment: CDR1 MNHEY and CDR2 SVGAGI. The CDR3 extends over 15 amino acids. The CDR3 sequence is CASSYTGGWNSPLHF. CDR3 bases: TGTGCCAGCAGTTATACAGGCGGTTGGAATTCACCCCTCCACTTT.

The gene calls are TRBV3-1 (or the pseudogene TRBV3-2) and TRBJ2-1; the match to TRBD2 covers 12 bases. Trimming removed 4 bases from V and 1 base from J; junction bases left unmatched: 5. This CDR3 region has 17 residues. The germline V gene encodes CDR1 LGHDT and CDR2 YNNKEL (reference sequence). CDR3 DNA: TGTGCCAGCAGCCCGGCTAGCGGGGGGGCGTCCTACAATGAGCAGTTCTTC. The encoded protein is CASSPASGGASYNEQFF.

This sequence joins TRBV5-6 and TRBJ2-1; D uncertain. The CDR3 covers 16 residues. CDR1 is SGHDT and CDR2 is YYEEEE in the germline V gene. V gave up 1 base and J gave up 8 bases, with 19 bases separating them. CDR3 sequence reads: CASSLTGRPLGDEQFF. The CDR3 coding sequence is TGTGCCAGCAGCTTGACGGGTAGGCCCCTAGGCGATGAGCAGTTCTTC.

This clone was recorded only once. The chain couples TRBV7-9 to TRBJ1-5; 7 nucleotides match TRBD1. Germline V gene sequence: CDR1 SEHNR, CDR2 FQNEAQ (reference sequence). V was clipped by 5 bases and J by 3 bases; unmatched bases: 7. This CDR3 is 15 amino acids long. This chain's CDR3 is CASSPPTGNNQPQHF. The CDR3 DNA follows: TGTGCCAGCAGCCCCCCGACAGGGAACAATCAGCCCCAGCATTTT.

V gene TRBV12-3 or TRBV12-4 combines with J gene TRBJ2-5; the D gene is possibly TRBD2 (5 bases). V gave up 5 bases and J gave up 1 base, with 8 bases separating them. CDR3 length equals 13 residues. CDR3 in amino acids: CASSAGLQETQYF. The CDR3 nucleotides read TGTGCCAGCAGTGCCGGACTCCAAGAGACCCAGTACTTC.

The chain links TRBV11-2 to TRBJ2-5; 10 bases agree with TRBD1. The germline CDR1 and CDR2 sequences are SGHAT and FQNNGV. The CDR3 sequence is 15 residues long. Trimming cost V 5 bases and J 6 bases; bases outside gene matches: 9. The DNA of the CDR3 is TGTGCCAGCAGCCCAGGGACAGGGGTCCAGCAGACCCAGTACTTC. Translating it yields CASSPGTGVQQTQYF.

The chain is built from TRBV29-1 and TRBJ1-1, with a possible D match to TRBD1 (6 bases). The CDR3 is made up of 14 amino acids. CDR1 is SQVTM and CDR2 is ANQGSEA in the germline V gene. Trimming took off 6 bases at V and 1 base at J, with 15 bases between the two ends. The CDR3 reads CSVPLGTTNTEAFF. In nucleotides, the CDR3 is TGCAGCGTCCCCTTGGGGACAACGAACACTGAAGCTTTCTTT.

The chain couples TRBV4-1 to TRBJ2-3; possible D gene TRBD2, 5 bases. CDR3 length: 17 residues. Germline-derived CDR1 and CDR2 are MGHRA and YSYEKL. Trimming took 4 bases from V and 3 from J, leaving 20 bases between them. CDR3 region: CASSRRGLEGETDTQYF. DNA for the CDR3: TGCGCCAGCAGCCGGAGAGGGCTAGAAGGAGAGACAGATACGCAGTATTTT.

The chain employs TRBV5-1 and TRBJ2-2, with TRBD2 matching 11 bases. The CDR3 loop spans 18 amino acids. In germline, CDR1 is SGHRS, CDR2 YFSETQ. V dropped 1 base and J dropped 3; count of bases not matched to a gene: 8. The CDR3 loop is CASSLLVSGRADTGELFF. The CDR3 nucleotides read TGCGCCAGCAGCTTGTTGGTTAGCGGGAGGGCCGACACCGGGGAGCTGTTTTTT.

CDR3 residues: CATSDRVENTGELFF. The CDR3 DNA reads as TGTGCCACCAGTGACCGGGTAGAGAACACCGGGGAGCTGTTTTTT. The rearrangement links TRBV24-1 to TRBJ2-2; D call uncertain. Germline V gene sequence: CDR1 KGHDR, CDR2 SFDVKD. CDR3 length: 15 residues. V lost 4 bases and J lost 1, with 9 bases in between.